The entry below gives a single TCR beta chain sequence along with its context. Its specificity is unknown. CDR1 is MNHEY and CDR2 is SVGAGI in the germline V gene. Germline trimming cut 1 base from V and 4 bases from J; bases unmatched to any gene: 4. The CDR3 is 15 residues long. The data originate from a study of cytomegalovirus exposure and HLA in healthy donors. Study conclusions and caveats: Earlier analysis looked at TCR beta V segments, and most were productive about 90% or about 30% of the time. Later on, a genetic analysis was performed. It linked a missense variant in DCLRE1C with V- and J-gene trimming of TCR beta.

The primer mix had 60 Vbeta and 13 Jbeta primers. Sequencing used immunoSEQ multiplex PCR; TCRdb keeps in-frame clones, though not all of them. The data show about 120,000 clones, about 78% seen once. The sequence was collected from a woman aged 25-40 years in good health and CMV-seropositive. The chain has TRBV6-5 and TRBJ2-7; 10 nucleotides match TRBD2. Sequencing was carried out using PBMCs. In DNA form, the CDR3 reads TGTGCCAGCAGTTACTGGGCTAGCGGGAGTTACGAGCAGTACTTC. It yields the protein CASSYWASGSYEQYF.